This T cell receptor (beta chain) was sequenced for a study of blood T cells in healthy people across ages. V was cut by 5 bases and J by 0 bases, with 5 bases left in between. This CDR3 spans 13 amino acids. Germline V lookup: CDR1 SQVTM, CDR2 ANQGSEA. For the second PCR, which ran for about 7 to 11 cycles, a sample-barcoded 5' primer and a J-beta primer mix were used. A single record per CDR3 protein comes from TCRdb applying MiXCR to the 5' RACE reads. Here the sample spans over 500,000 distinct CDR3 sequences, approximately 52% being singletons. Samples each had at least 5 micrograms of total RNA extracted.

The sequencing sample was made of blood. The source is a woman aged 80 or older in good health. The chain is built from TRBV29-1 and TRBJ2-6; D unresolved. Written as DNA, the CDR3 is TGCAGCGTTTCGGCCTCTGGGGCCAACGTCCTGACTTTC. It encodes CSVSASGANVLTF.